The sequence of this T cell receptor (beta chain) was determined in a study of PD-L1 blockade in urothelial cancer. On the study more broadly: The patients' atezolizumab therapy, 1,200 mg intravenously every 3 weeks, started around 2014. At 6 weeks and at 3 weeks (second dose) after treatment start, blood was analyzed.

Trimming removed 4 bases from V and 6 bases from J; junction bases left unmatched: 11. CDR1 is SGHAT, CDR2 FQNNGV, per germline. The CDR3 is made up of 16 amino acids. The protocol was immunoSEQ multiplex PCR, while the TCRdb copy is restricted to in-frame clones and leaves out a portion. The data show around 14,000 clones, approximately 88% seen once. This TCR derives from a man between 65 and 85 years old with urothelial cancer. The specimen comprised PBMCs, sampled around atezolizumab (anti-PD-L1) treatment. The chain combines TRBV11-2 with TRBJ1-4; 7 bases match TRBD1. In DNA form, the CDR3 reads TGTGCCAGCAGCTCTATAACGGGCAGGGGGTATGAAAAACTGTTTTTT. It is translated as CASSSITGRGYEKLFF. The full variable domain, with the rest looked up from reference TRBV11-2 and TRBJ1-4, is EAGVAQSPRYKIIEKRQSVAFWCNPISGHATLYWYQQILGQGPKLLIQFQNNGVVDDSQLPKDRFSAERLKGVDSTLKIQPAKLEDSAVYLCASSSITGRGYEKLFFGSGTQLSVL.